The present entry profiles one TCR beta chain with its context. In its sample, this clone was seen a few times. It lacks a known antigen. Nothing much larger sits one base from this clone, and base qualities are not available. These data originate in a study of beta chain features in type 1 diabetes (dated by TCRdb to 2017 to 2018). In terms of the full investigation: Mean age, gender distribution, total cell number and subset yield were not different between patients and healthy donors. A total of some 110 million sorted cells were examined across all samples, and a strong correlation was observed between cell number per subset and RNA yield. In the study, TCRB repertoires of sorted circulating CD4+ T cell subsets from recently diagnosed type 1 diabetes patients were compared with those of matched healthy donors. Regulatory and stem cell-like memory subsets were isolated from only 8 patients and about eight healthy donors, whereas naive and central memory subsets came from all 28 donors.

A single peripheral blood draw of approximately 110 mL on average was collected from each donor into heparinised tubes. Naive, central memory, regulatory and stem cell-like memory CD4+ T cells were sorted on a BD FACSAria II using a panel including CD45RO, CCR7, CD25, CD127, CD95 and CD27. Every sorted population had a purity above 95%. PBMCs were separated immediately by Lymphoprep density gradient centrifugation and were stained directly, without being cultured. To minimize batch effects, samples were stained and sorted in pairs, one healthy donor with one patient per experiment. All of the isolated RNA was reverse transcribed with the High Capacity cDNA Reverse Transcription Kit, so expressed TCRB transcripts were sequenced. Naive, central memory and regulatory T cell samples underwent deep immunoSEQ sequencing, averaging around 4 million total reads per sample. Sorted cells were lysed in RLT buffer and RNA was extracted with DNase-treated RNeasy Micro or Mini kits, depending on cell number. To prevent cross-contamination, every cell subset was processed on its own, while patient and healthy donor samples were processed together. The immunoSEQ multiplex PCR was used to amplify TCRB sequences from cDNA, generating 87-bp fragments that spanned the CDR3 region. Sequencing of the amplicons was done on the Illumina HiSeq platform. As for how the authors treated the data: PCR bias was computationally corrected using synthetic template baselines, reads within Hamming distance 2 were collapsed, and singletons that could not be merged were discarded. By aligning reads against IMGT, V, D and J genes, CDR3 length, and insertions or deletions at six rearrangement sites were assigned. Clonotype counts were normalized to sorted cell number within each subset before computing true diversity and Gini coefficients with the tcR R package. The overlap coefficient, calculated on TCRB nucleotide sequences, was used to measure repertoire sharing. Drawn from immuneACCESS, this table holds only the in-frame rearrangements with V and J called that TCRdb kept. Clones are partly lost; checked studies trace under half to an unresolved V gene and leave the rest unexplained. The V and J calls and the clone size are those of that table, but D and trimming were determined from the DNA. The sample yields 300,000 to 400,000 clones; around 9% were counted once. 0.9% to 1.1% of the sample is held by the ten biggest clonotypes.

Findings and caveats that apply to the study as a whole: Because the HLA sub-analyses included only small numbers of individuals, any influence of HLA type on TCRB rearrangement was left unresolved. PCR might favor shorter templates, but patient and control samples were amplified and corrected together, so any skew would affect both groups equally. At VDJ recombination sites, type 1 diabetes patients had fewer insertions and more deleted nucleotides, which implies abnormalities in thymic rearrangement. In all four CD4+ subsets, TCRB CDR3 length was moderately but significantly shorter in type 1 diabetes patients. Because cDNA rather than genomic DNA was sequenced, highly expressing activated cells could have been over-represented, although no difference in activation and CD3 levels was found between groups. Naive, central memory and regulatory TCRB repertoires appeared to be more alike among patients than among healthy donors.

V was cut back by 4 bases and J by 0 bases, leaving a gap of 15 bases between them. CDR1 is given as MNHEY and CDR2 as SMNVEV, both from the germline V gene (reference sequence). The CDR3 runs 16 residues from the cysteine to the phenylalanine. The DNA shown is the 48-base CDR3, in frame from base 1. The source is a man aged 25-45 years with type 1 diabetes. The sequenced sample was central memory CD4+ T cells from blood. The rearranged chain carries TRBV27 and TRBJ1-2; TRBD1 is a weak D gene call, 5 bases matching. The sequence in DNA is TGTGCCAGCAGTTCACCCGGGGCTGGTTCTAACTATGGCTACACCTTC. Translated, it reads CASSSPGAGSNYGYTF.